A selection of T cell receptor beta chains follows, all from one sample in a study of cytomegalovirus exposure and HLA in healthy donors. The data were produced by immunoSEQ multiplex PCR, yet TCRdb's version contains in-frame clones alone and is incomplete. Its clone listing holds about 140,000 clones. Specimen: PBMCs. Source of these receptors: a man aged 40-49 years in good health and CMV-seronegative. Both conserved end residues are part of each CDR3. The order of the fields is J gene, V gene, CDR3 protein.

TRBJ2-2 TRBV7-2 CASTKRTGLNTGELFF
TRBJ1-6 TRBV7-2 CASSQGTGQGYSPLHF
TRBJ2-3 TRBV15 CATGGQGGDTQYF
TRBJ1-5 TRBV6-5 CASSYGGQDNQPQHF
TRBJ1-1 TRBV6-4 CASRDSIRGTEAFF
TRBJ2-3 TRBV27 CASSLYFNRGHADTQYF
TRBJ2-1 TRBV28 CASSFVTGQINNEQFF
TRBJ1-2 TRBV27 CASSAWTGTGYTF
TRBJ2-7 TRBV19 CASSIQRSSYEQYF
TRBJ2-1 TRBV7-2 CASSFQTGTYNEQFF
TRBJ2-5 TRBV5-4 CASSFGTGEETQYF
TRBJ2-7 TRBV27 CASSLSSPAGAYTYEQYF
TRBJ2-1 TRBV5-4 CASSPVLAGGRNEQFF
TRBJ2-1 TRBV6-5 CASRLLAGSYNEQFF
TRBJ2-1 TRBV6-5 CASLAGGGLGEQFF
TRBJ2-7 TRBV4-1 CASSLLAGQGEQYF
TRBJ1-6 TRBV25-1 CASSERDRGYNSPLHF
TRBJ2-2 TRBV11-1 CASSTSGELFF
TRBJ2-3 TRBV5-1 CASSWDSNTQYF
TRBJ2-5 TRBV19 CASSMPGETQYF
TRBJ1-4 TRBV25-1 CASSGSGAVPEKLFF
TRBJ1-1 TRBV7-9 CASGWDSDTEAFF
TRBJ2-7 TRBV7-3 CASSLNQGGEQYF
TRBJ1-1 TRBV18 CASSDIGTPNTEAFF
TRBJ2-7 TRBV6-5 CASSYGTGTYEQYF
TRBJ1-5 TRBV5-1 CASSLSPDQPQHF
TRBJ2-7 TRBV18 CASLRGTGPYEQYF
TRBJ2-3 TRBV7-2 CASSRGTERRTDTQYF
TRBJ1-2 TRBV2 CASTVTFRDSYGDGYTF
TRBJ1-4 TRBV25-1 CASSEPTGNEKLFF
TRBJ1-1 TRBV7-2 CASSLGGRHGTEAFF
TRBJ1-1 TRBV5-1 CASSLERNTEAFF
TRBJ2-2 TRBV5-1 CASSLALTGGFTGELFF
TRBJ2-2 TRBV29-1 CSAQGAPAGELFF
TRBJ2-5 TRBV5-1 CASSLAPDSYQETQYF
TRBJ2-3 TRBV7-7 CASSPGLAATDTQYF
TRBJ1-2 TRBV28 CASSSGQLRGYTF
TRBJ2-1 TRBV9 CASSVGTTDNEQFF
TRBJ2-7 TRBV5-1 CASSFSGGEQYF
TRBJ1-1 TRBV28 CASSPPRARTEAFF
TRBJ2-3 TRBV4-1 CASSQVQDTQYF
TRBJ1-5 TRBV4-1 CASSPGPDSQPQHF